The rows below give T cell receptor beta chains drawn from one sample of a study of blood T cell repertoires in COVID-19. Sequencing used immunoSEQ multiplex PCR; TCRdb keeps in-frame clones, though not all of them. In the table there are approximately 360,000 clones, approximately 87% of which are singletons. Sequenced input: PBMCs or T cells enriched from blood (not recorded which). Receptor source: a man aged 40-49 years in a cohort exposed to, infected with or recovered from COVID-19 (not recorded which). The CDR3 runs from the conserved cysteine through the conserved F or W. The D gene is left open where the match is weak. Clone size is not always given. Where it is, it says once, few, many or a class for expanded clones.

V gene: TRBV2; J gene: TRBJ2-4; clone size: -; D gene: -; CDR3 protein: CASSEYEGIAKNIQYF; CDR3 DNA: TGTGCCAGCAGTGAATATGAGGGAATAGCCAAAAACATTCAGTACTTC
V gene: TRBV4-1; J gene: TRBJ2-4; clone size: -; D gene: TRBD2; CDR3 protein: CASSQVGAGGPAKNIQYF; CDR3 DNA: TGCGCCAGCAGCCAAGTGGGGGCGGGAGGGCCGGCCAAAAACATTCAGTACTTC
V gene: TRBV14; J gene: TRBJ2-7; clone size: -; D gene: TRBD1; CDR3 protein: CASSQRQGVEQYF; CDR3 DNA: TGTGCCAGCAGCCAGCGACAGGGTGTCGAGCAGTACTTC
V gene: TRBV5-1; J gene: TRBJ2-7; clone size: once; D gene: -; CDR3 protein: CASSYSGPSYEQYF; CDR3 DNA: TGCGCCAGCAGCTACTCGGGTCCCTCGTACGAGCAGTACTTC
V gene: TRBV27; J gene: TRBJ2-2; clone size: -; D gene: TRBD2; CDR3 protein: CASRPLAGVTGELFF; CDR3 DNA: TGTGCCAGCAGGCCACTAGCGGGAGTTACCGGGGAGCTGTTTTTT
V gene: TRBV19; J gene: TRBJ1-4; clone size: -; D gene: -; CDR3 protein: CASLDITNEKLFF; CDR3 DNA: TGTGCCAGCCTCGACATAACTAATGAAAAACTGTTTTTT
V gene: TRBV15; J gene: TRBJ1-4; clone size: once; D gene: -; CDR3 protein: CATSRERLKNEKLFF; CDR3 DNA: TGTGCCACCAGCAGAGAGCGACTCAAAAATGAAAAACTGTTTTTT
V gene: TRBV7-6; J gene: TRBJ1-1; clone size: few; D gene: -; CDR3 protein: CASSLRAGAPGEAFF; CDR3 DNA: TGTGCCAGCAGCTTAAGGGCAGGGGCCCCTGGGGAAGCTTTCTTT
V gene: TRBV25-1; J gene: TRBJ2-7; clone size: -; D gene: -; CDR3 protein: CASSETGYSSYEQYF; CDR3 DNA: TGTGCCAGCAGTGAAACAGGGTATAGTTCCTACGAGCAGTACTTC
V gene: TRBV11-3; J gene: TRBJ1-1; clone size: -; D gene: -; CDR3 protein: CASSLAPDGTEAFF; CDR3 DNA: TGTGCCAGCAGCTTAGCTCCAGATGGCACTGAAGCTTTCTTT
V gene: TRBV7-9; J gene: TRBJ2-6; clone size: -; D gene: -; CDR3 protein: CASSLGAGANVLTF; CDR3 DNA: TGTGCCAGCAGCTTGGGAGCTGGGGCCAACGTCCTGACTTTC
V gene: TRBV10-3; J gene: TRBJ2-3; clone size: -; D gene: TRBD1; CDR3 protein: CAIRPGQGGDTQYF; CDR3 DNA: TGTGCCATCAGACCGGGACAGGGTGGAGATACGCAGTATTTT
V gene: TRBV6-5; J gene: TRBJ1-3; clone size: -; D gene: -; CDR3 protein: CASSFGPSGSGNTIYF; CDR3 DNA: TGTGCCAGCAGTTTTGGTCCAAGCGGCTCTGGAAACACCATATATTTT
V gene: TRBV27; J gene: TRBJ1-1; clone size: -; D gene: TRBD1; CDR3 protein: CASRKPTGGVTEAFF; CDR3 DNA: TGTGCCAGCCGAAAGCCGACAGGGGGGGTTACTGAAGCTTTCTTT
V gene: TRBV7-2; J gene: TRBJ2-2; clone size: -; D gene: TRBD2; CDR3 protein: CASSLSSGTNTGELFF; CDR3 DNA: TGTGCCAGCAGCCTATCTAGCGGGACGAACACCGGGGAGCTGTTTTTT
V gene: TRBV19; J gene: TRBJ1-5; clone size: -; D gene: -; CDR3 protein: CASSSDPTATNQPQHF; CDR3 DNA: TGTGCCAGTAGTTCGGACCCGACAGCGACAAATCAGCCCCAGCATTTT
V gene: TRBV20-1; J gene: TRBJ2-3; clone size: -; D gene: -; CDR3 protein: CSASGLLAPGGTDTQYF; CDR3 DNA: TGCAGTGCTAGTGGGCTACTAGCTCCTGGGGGCACAGATACGCAGTATTTT